This TCR beta chain was identified during a study of relationships among human T cell subsets. Study findings and constraints: Over 60% of CD8+ cytotoxic sequences came from clones with over 100 reads. Substantial CDR3 sharing among Th1, Th2 and regulatory cells suggested stochastic fate choice.

TCR alpha and beta CDR3s were amplified from mRNA by semiquantitative ARM-PCR. In ARM-PCR, communal superprimers followed tagged nested gene-specific primers for exponential amplification. TCRdb reprocessed the multiplex PCR reads via MiXCR and lists one record per CDR3 protein. Among roughly 7,000 distinct CDR3 sequences, about two thirds were seen once, and the ten largest hold around 50%. V lost 7 bases to trimming and J lost 4 bases, with 20 bases between them. Germline CDR1 is MDHEN and CDR2 is SYDVKM. The CDR3 covers 16 residues. A single count supports this clonotype. Its antigen is as yet unknown. Naive plus transitional T cells were isolated with anti-CD45RA microbeads from pooled CD4+ and CD8+ T cells.

This clonotype was obtained from a man aged 35 to 55 in good health. Sequenced input: naive and transitional (CD45RA+) T cells sorted from blood. This chain connects TRBV28 to TRBJ2-1; TRBD2 is a possible D gene (5 bases). The CDR3 spells CASTLGRTRPYNEQFF. CDR3 in DNA: TGTGCCAGCACCCTCGGTAGGACTCGGCCATACAATGAGCAGTTCTTC.